This entry concerns a single T cell receptor (beta chain). The data originate from a study of blood T cell repertoires in COVID-19. Methods used by the authors: Quantification of nucleated cells was approximated via reference gene primer amplification. Some clones are missing from TCRdb's copy, which holds only in-frame ones; the method was immunoSEQ multiplex PCR. D and trimming were read from the DNA, whereas the V and J calls and clone size are those reported in that table. The table has about 190,000 clones, around 83% seen once. With V trimmed by 2 bases and J by 2 bases, 3 bases remained unmatched. Germline V gives CDR1 SNHLY, CDR2 FYNNEI. The CDR3 spans 15 residues.

This chain uses TRBV2 with TRBJ1-5; 7 bases line up with TRBD1. This sequence originates from a woman between 25 and 40 years old who had been exposed to COVID-19. The sequencing input was PBMCs or T cells enriched from blood (not recorded which). CDR3 nucleotide sequence: TGTGCCAGCAGTGAATACACAGGGGGCAATCAGCCCCAGCATTTT. Its protein product is CASSEYTGGNQPQHF.